A selection of T cell receptor beta chains follows, all from one sample in a study of T cells expressing NK-cell markers. TCRdb processed the 5' RACE reads again and assigns one entry to each CDR3 protein, with no DNA. This table lists fewer than 300,000 distinct CDR3 sequences. The sample was blood T cells: a sorted CD56 or NKG2C T cell subset, CD4+ or CD8+ T cells, or bulk PBMC T cells (not recorded which). The origin of the receptors is a woman between 18 and 75 years old in good health. The CDR3 runs from the conserved cysteine through the conserved F or W.

cdr3_aa j_call v_call
CSGRMFAGVPGEQFF TRBJ2-1 TRBV20-1
CASSSRVSGIYEQYF TRBJ2-7 TRBV5-1
CASSPGKLGFGNTIYF TRBJ1-3 TRBV7-3
CSASGDKTYNSPLHF TRBJ1-6 TRBV20-1
CATQPMTGVDYQETQYF TRBJ2-5 TRBV23-1
CASSHQDRGTDTQYF TRBJ2-3 TRBV11-2
CASSLVPGLGNQPQHF TRBJ1-5 TRBV7-8
CASSLFLAGNTGELFF TRBJ2-2 TRBV5-1
CSARQWTGNTEAFF TRBJ1-1 TRBV20-1
CASSLNMQSPLHF TRBJ1-6 TRBV7-3
CASSYSSGTPYNEQFF TRBJ2-1 TRBV6-2/TRBV6-3
CASSLFMRTDTQYF TRBJ2-3 TRBV10-2
CASTLLGQGGGYTF TRBJ1-2 TRBV28